This T cell receptor beta chain was profiled in a study of human T cells and chemical hapten exposure. Trimming stripped 4 bases from V and 5 bases from J, with 9 bases between. In germline, CDR1 is SQVTM, CDR2 ANQGSEA. The CDR3 is 11 residues long. This clonotype has a count of ten or more. Unique molecular identifiers were linked by the library to individual cDNA molecules. In the authors' methods: Across samples, TCR counts had a median of roughly 100,000 and ranged from roughly 23,224 to 700,000. TCRdb passed the RACE reads through MiXCR, listing each CDR3 protein once. The authors' filters were not applied to this entry. The data show 100,000 to 150,000 distinct CDR3 sequences, about 9.4% seen once. Time point described: healthy volunteer bleed at 2 weeks. The total RNA was obtained from whole blood that was not fractionated.

The sequence was obtained from a male donor in good health. Some clones in this sample may be carry-over from other donors' samples. The sequenced material came from whole blood. The chain couples TRBV29-1 to TRBJ2-7, with D possibly called TRBD1 or TRBD2 (5 bases each). The CDR3 coding sequence is TGCAGCGTTGTATGGGGGAACGAGCAGTACTTC. Its translation is CSVVWGNEQYF.